A selection of T cell receptor beta chains follows, all from one sample in a study of blood T cell repertoires in COVID-19. Assay: immunoSEQ multiplex PCR; the TCRdb copy retains only in-frame clones and omits some. The data hold under 30,000 clones, with approximately 90% observed a single time. The sample taken for sequencing was peripheral blood. Receptors were obtained from a man older than 75 with acute or convalescent COVID-19. Each CDR3 is given with its conserved first and last residue. The order of the fields is clone size, V gene, D gene, J gene, CDR3 DNA, CDR3 protein. D genes are given only for firm matches. The size entry is marked missing in some rows and otherwise reads once, few, many or a size class.

-	TRBV20-1	TRBD2	TRBJ2-5	TGCAGTGCTAGTAGCAGCGGGGGGGTGGAGACCCAGTACTTC	CSASSSGGVETQYF
-	TRBV6-5	-	TRBJ2-7	TGTGCCAGCACACAGCAGAACTACGAGCAGTACTTC	CASTQQNYEQYF
-	TRBV6-1	-	TRBJ2-2	TGTGCCAGCAGTGAATATAATCTCGGGGAGCTGTTTTTT	CASSEYNLGELFF
-	TRBV2	-	TRBJ2-3	TGTGCCAGCAGTCCACAGGGTCCTGGCACAGATACGCAGTATTTT	CASSPQGPGTDTQYF
-	TRBV19	-	TRBJ1-2	TGTGCCAGTAGTATTGGGCAGGGATTTACTAATTATGGCTACACCTTC	CASSIGQGFTNYGYTF
-	TRBV7-9	TRBD2	TRBJ2-3	TGTGCCAGCAGCCAACGGAGCGGGGATCGAACAGATACGCAGTATTTT	CASSQRSGDRTDTQYF
-	TRBV6-6	TRBD2	TRBJ2-3	TGTGCCAGCAGTCAATTGACTAGCGGGGGGGGAACAGATACGCAGTATTTT	CASSQLTSGGGTDTQYF
-	TRBV11-2	TRBD2	TRBJ2-2	TGTGCCAGCAGCTTAGCTAGCGGGGGGACCGGGGAGCTGTTTTTT	CASSLASGGTGELFF
-	TRBV19	-	TRBJ2-3	TGTGCCAGTAGTAGCCCGAGAGCGAGCACAGATACGCAGTATTTT	CASSSPRASTDTQYF
-	TRBV6-5	-	TRBJ1-1	TGTGCCAGCAGTACTTCATTCCGTGCCGACACTGAAGCTTTCTTT	CASSTSFRADTEAFF
few	TRBV30	TRBD1	TRBJ2-3	TGTGCCTGGAGTGTAACAGGGGATACAGATACGCAGTATTTT	CAWSVTGDTDTQYF
-	TRBV9	-	TRBJ1-2	TGTGCCAGCAGCGTAGGGGCGTTACATGGCTACACCTTC	CASSVGALHGYTF
few	TRBV6-6	TRBD1	TRBJ1-5	TGTGCCAGCAGCCCCTGGGGACAGGGCCATCAGCCCCAGCATTTT	CASSPWGQGHQPQHF
-	TRBV4-1	-	TRBJ2-1	TGCGCCAGCAGCCCAGGGGAGGGGAGGGGCAATGAGCAGTTCTTC	CASSPGEGRGNEQFF
-	TRBV3-1/TRBV3-2	TRBD2	TRBJ2-3	TGTGCCAGCAGCCAATCGTCTAGCGGGGGGGCAGATACGCAGTATTTT	CASSQSSSGGADTQYF
-	TRBV11-3	-	TRBJ2-1	TGTGCCAGCAGCTTAGATCAGGCGGGGAGCTCCTACAATGAGCAGTTCTTC	CASSLDQAGSSYNEQFF
-	TRBV7-9	-	TRBJ1-2	TGTGCCAGCAGCCCTCGAGGGGGAGCTAACTATGGCTACACCTTC	CASSPRGGANYGYTF